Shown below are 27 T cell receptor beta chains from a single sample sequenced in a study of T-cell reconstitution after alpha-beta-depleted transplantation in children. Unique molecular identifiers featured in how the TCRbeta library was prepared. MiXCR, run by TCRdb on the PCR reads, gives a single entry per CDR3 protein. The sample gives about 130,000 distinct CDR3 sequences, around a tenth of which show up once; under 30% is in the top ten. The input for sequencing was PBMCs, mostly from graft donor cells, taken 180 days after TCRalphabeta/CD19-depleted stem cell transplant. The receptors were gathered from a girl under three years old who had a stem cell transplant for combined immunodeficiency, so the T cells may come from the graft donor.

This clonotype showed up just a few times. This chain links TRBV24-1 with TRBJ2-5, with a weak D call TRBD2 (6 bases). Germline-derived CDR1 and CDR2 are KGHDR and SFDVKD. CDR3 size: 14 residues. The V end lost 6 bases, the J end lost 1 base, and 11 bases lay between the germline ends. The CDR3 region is CATSSREFQETQYF. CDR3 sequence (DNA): TGTGCCACCAGTTCCCGGGAGTTCCAAGAGACCCAGTACTTC.

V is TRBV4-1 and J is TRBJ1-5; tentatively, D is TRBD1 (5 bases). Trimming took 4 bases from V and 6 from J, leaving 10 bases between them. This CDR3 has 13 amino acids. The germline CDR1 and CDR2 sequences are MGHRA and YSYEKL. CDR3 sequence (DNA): TGCGCCAGCAGCCCGGTCGGGACTCAGCCCCAGCATTTT. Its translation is CASSPVGTQPQHF.

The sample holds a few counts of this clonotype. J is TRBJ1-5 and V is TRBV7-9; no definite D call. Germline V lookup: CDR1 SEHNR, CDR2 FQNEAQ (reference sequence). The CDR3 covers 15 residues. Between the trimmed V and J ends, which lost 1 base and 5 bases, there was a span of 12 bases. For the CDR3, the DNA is TGTGCCAGCAGCTTAGAGACCGACTCATATCAGCCCCAGCATTTT. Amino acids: CASSLETDSYQPQHF.

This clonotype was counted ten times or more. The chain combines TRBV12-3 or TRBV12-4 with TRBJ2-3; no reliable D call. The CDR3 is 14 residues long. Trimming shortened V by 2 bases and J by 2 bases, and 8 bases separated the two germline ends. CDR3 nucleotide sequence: TGTGCCAGCAGTTTAAGACGGACCACAGATACGCAGTATTTT. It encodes CASSLRRTTDTQYF.

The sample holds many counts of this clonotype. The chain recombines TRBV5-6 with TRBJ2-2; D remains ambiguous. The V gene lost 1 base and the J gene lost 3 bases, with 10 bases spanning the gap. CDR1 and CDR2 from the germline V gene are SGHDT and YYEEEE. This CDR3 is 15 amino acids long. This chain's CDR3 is CASSLILGYTGELFF. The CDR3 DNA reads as TGTGCCAGCAGCTTGATTCTAGGATACACCGGGGAGCTGTTTTTT.

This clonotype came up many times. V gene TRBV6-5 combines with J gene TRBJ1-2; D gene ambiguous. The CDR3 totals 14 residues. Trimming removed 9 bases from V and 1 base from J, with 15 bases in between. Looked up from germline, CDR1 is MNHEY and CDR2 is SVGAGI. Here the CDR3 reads CASETYPINYGYTF. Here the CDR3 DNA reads TGTGCCAGTGAGACCTATCCTATTAACTATGGCTACACCTTC.

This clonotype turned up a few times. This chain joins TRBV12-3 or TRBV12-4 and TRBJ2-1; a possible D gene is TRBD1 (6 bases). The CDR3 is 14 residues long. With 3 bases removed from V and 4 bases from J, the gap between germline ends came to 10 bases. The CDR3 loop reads CASSFNRVYNEQFF. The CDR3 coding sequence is TGTGCCAGCAGTTTTAACAGGGTTTACAATGAGCAGTTCTTC.

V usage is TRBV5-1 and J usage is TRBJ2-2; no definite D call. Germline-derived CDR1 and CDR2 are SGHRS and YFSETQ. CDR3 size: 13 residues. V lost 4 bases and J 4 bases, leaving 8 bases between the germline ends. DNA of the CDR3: TGCGCCAGCAGCCTTTCTCCCACCGGGGAGCTGTTTTTT. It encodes CASSLSPTGELFF.

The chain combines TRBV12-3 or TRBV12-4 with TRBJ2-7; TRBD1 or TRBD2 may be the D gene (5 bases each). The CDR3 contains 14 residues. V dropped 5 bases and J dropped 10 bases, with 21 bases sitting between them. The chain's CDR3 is CASSPRAPRGDQYF. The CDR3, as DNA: TGTGCCAGCAGTCCTAGGGCCCCCCGGGGCGATCAGTACTTC.

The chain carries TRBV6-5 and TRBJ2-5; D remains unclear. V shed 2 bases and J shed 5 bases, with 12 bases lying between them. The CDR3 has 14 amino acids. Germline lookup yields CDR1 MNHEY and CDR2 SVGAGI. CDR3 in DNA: TGTGCCAGCAGTTACGAACCCCTCCTTGAGACCCAGTACTTC. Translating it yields CASSYEPLLETQYF.

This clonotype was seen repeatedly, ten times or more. The CDR3, as DNA: TGCAGCGTTGTGGTACAGCTCCAAGAGACCCAGTACTTC. Protein sequence: CSVVVQLQETQYF. The chain uses TRBV29-1 and TRBJ2-5; no clear D. CDR3 length: 13 amino acids. V lost 4 bases to trimming and J lost 1 base, with 10 bases between them. Per germline, CDR1 SQVTM and CDR2 ANQGSEA.

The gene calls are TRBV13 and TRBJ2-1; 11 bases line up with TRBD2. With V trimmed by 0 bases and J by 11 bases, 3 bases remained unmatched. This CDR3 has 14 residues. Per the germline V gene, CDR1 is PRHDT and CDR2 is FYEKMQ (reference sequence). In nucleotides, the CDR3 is TGTGCCAGCAGCTTAGGACTAGCGGGGGCAAAGCAGTTCTTC. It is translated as CASSLGLAGAKQFF. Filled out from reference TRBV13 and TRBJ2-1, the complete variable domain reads AAGVIQSPRHLIKEKRETATLKCYPIPRHDTVYWYQQGPGQDPQFLISFYEKMQSDKGSIPDRFSAQQFSDYHSELNMSSLELGDSALYFCASSLGLAGAKQFFGPGTRLTVL.

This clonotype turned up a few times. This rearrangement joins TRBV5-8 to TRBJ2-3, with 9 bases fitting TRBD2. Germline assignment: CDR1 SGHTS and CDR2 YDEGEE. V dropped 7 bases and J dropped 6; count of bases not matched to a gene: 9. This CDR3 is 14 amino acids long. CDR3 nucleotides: TGTGCCAGCTTGTGGCGGGAGGGGTCGGATACGCAGTATTTT. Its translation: CASLWREGSDTQYF.

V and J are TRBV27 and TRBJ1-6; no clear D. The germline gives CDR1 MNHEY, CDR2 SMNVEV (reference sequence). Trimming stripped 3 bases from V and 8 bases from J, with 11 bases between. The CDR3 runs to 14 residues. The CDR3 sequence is CASSFGTGHSPLHF. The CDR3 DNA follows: TGTGCCAGCAGTTTCGGTACTGGTCATTCACCCCTCCACTTT.

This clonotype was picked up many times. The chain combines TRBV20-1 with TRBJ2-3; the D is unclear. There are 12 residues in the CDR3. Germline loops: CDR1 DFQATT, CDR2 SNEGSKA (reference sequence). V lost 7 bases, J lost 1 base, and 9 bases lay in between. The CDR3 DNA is TGCAGTGTAGTACCGGGCACAGATACGCAGTATTTT. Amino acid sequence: CSVVPGTDTQYF.

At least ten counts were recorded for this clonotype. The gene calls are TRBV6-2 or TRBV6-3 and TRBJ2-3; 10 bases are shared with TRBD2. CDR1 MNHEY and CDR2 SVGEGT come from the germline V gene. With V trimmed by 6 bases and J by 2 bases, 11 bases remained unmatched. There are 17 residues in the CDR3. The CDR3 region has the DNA TGTGCCAGCAGCCGACGTCGCGGGACTAGCGACACAGATACGCAGTATTTT. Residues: CASSRRRGTSDTDTQYF.

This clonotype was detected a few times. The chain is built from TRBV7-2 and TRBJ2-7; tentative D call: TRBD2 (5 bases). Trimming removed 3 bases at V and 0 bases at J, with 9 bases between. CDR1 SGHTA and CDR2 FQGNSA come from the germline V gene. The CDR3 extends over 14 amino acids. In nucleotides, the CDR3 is TGTGCCAGCAGCTTTCCCGGAGGCTCCTACGAGCAGTACTTC. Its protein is CASSFPGGSYEQYF.

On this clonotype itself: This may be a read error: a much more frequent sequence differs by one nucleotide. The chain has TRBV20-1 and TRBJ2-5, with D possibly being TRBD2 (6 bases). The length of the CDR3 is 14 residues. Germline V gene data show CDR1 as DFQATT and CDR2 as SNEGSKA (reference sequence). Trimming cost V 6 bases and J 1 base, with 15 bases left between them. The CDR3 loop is CSAGAGWFQETQYF. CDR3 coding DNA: TGCAGTGCGGGCGCGGGGTGGTTCCAAGAGACCCAGTACTTC.

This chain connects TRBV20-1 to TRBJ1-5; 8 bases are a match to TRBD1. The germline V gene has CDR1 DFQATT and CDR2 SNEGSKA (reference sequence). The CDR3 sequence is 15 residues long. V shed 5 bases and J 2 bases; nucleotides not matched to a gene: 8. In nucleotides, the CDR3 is TGCAGTGCTCTTCGGACAGGGCAAGGCAATCAGCCCCAGCATTTT. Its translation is CSALRTGQGNQPQHF.

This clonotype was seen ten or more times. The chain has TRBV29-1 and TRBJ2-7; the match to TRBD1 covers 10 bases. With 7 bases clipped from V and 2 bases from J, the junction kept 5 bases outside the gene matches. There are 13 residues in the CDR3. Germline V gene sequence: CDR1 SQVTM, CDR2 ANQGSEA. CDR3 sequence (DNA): TGCAGCGCCGGCGGGACAGGGGCCTACGAGCAGTACTTC. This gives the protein CSAGGTGAYEQYF.

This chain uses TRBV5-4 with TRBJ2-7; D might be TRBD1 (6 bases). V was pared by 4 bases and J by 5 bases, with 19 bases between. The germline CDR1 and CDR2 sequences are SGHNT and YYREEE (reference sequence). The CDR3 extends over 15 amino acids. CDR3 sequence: CASSPGWGRGHEQYF. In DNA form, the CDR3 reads TGTGCCAGCAGCCCCGGTTGGGGCAGGGGCCACGAGCAGTACTTC.

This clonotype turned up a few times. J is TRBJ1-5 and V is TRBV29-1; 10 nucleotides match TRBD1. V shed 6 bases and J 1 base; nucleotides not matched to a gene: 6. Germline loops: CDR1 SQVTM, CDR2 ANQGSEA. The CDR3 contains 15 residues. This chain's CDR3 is CSVATGGGSNQPQHF. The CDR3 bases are TGCAGCGTGGCGACAGGGGGCGGGAGCAATCAGCCCCAGCATTTT. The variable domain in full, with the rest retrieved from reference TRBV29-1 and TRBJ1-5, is SAVISQKPSRDICQRGTSLTIQCQVDSQVTMMFWYRQQPGQSLTLIATANQGSEATYESGFVIDKFPISRPNLTFSTLTVSNMSPEDSSIYLCSVATGGGSNQPQHFGDGTRLSIL.

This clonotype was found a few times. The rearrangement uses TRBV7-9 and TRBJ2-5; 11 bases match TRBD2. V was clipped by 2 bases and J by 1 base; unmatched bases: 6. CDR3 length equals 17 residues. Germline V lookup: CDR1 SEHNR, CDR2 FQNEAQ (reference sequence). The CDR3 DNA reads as TGTGCCAGCAGCTTATCCCTAGCGGGGGGAATCCAAGAGACCCAGTACTTC. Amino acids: CASSLSLAGGIQETQYF.

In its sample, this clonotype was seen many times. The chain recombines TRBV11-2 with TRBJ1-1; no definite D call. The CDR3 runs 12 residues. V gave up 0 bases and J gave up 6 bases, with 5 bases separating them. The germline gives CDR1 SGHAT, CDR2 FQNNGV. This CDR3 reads CASSLDLPEAFF. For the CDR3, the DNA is TGTGCCAGCAGCTTAGACCTCCCTGAAGCTTTCTTT.

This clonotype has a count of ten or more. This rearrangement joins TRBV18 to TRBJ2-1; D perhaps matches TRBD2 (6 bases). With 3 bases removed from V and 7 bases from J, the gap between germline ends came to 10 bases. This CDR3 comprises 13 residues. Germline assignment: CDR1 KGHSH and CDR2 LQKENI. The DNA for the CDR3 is TGTGCCAGCTCACCGGGCCTAGCGAATGAGCAGTTCTTC. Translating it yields CASSPGLANEQFF.

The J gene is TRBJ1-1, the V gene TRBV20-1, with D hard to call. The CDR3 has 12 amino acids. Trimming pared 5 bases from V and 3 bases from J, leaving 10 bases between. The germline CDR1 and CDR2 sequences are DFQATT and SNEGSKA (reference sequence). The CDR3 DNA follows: TGCAGTGCTCTTCTCTGGGACACTGAAGCTTTCTTT. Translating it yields CSALLWDTEAFF.

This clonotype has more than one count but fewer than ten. Written as DNA, the CDR3 is TGCGCCAGCAGCCGAATAGCGGGAATTCCAGAGACCCAGTACTTC. Translation: CASSRIAGIPETQYF. This chain joins TRBV4-3 and TRBJ2-5; 8 bases agree with TRBD2. Germline loops: CDR1 LGHNA, CDR2 YSLEER. The CDR3 loop spans 15 amino acids. Trimming cost V 4 bases and J 4 bases; bases outside gene matches: 8.